The 28 T cell receptor beta chains presented below share a single source sample, sequenced in a study of blood T cells in healthy people across ages. The second PCR ran 7 to 11 cycles with a sample-barcoded 5' primer and J-beta primers. TCRdb fed the 5' RACE reads into MiXCR, producing one record per CDR3 protein. The table lists fewer than 900,000 distinct CDR3 sequences, approximately 35% of them singletons. Sequencing was done on a sample of blood. The source of these receptors is a young man in good health.

This chain links TRBV10-3 with TRBJ2-3; 9 bases are shared with TRBD1. The CDR3 is 17 amino acids. In germline, CDR1 is ENHRY, CDR2 SYGVKD. The V gene end was trimmed by 3 bases and the J gene end by 4 bases; junction bases not matched to a gene: 11. CDR3 residues: CAISDSRGDRDPDTQYF. The CDR3 DNA sequence: TGTGCCATCAGTGACTCGAGGGGGGACAGGGACCCAGATACGCAGTATTTT.

The gene calls are TRBV6-2 or TRBV6-3 and TRBJ2-3, with 10 bases fitting TRBD2. Trimming at V came to 8 bases and at J to 5 bases, leaving 10 bases not matched to a gene. CDR3 length: 15 amino acids. Per germline, CDR1 MNHEY and CDR2 SVGEGT. The CDR3 coding sequence is TGTGCCAGCCGGAGCGGGAGGGGGAGCGGAGATACGCAGTATTTT. Translated: CASRSGRGSGDTQYF.

This chain connects TRBV29-1 to TRBJ2-4; tentatively, D is TRBD1 (5 bases). The tail of the sequence fits TRBJ2-5 better, so the J call may be wrong. The CDR3 loop spans 10 amino acids. CDR1 SQVTM and CDR2 ANQGSEA come from the germline V gene. For the CDR3, the DNA is TGCAGCGTTTGGACAAAGACCCAGTACTTC. Its protein product is CSVWTKTQYF.

There are a few counts of this clonotype. This chain connects TRBV20-1 to TRBJ2-2, with D perhaps TRBD1 (5 bases). V was clipped by 0 bases and J by 2 bases, with 13 bases between them. The CDR3 covers 16 residues. CDR1 DFQATT and CDR2 SNEGSKA come from the germline V gene (reference sequence). CDR3 loop: CSARDLRQGNTGELFF. CDR3 nucleotides: TGCAGTGCTAGAGATCTGCGGCAGGGAAACACCGGGGAGCTGTTTTTT.

The J gene is TRBJ1-6, the V gene TRBV21-1; the table's D call TRBD1 went unverified against the DNA. TRBV21-1 is a listed pseudogene. This CDR3 contains 18 residues. The CDR3 DNA reads TGTGCCAGCAGCCCGGGGGAGGACAGGGTACCCTATAATTCACCCCTCCACTTT. This codes for CASSPGEDRVPYNSPLHF.

V is TRBV4-3 and J is TRBJ2-3; no firm D call. The length of the CDR3 is 16 residues. Germline assignment: CDR1 LGHNA and CDR2 YSLEER. V was cut by 0 bases and J by 0 bases, with 10 bases left in between. In DNA form, the CDR3 reads TGCGCCAGCAGCCAAGAGGAGACTTCTAGCACAGATACGCAGTATTTT. This sequence encodes CASSQEETSSTDTQYF.

The J gene is TRBJ1-2, the V gene TRBV6-6, with D perhaps matching TRBD1 (5 bases). The V end was cut by 2 bases, the J end by 4 bases, with 14 bases between. Germline CDR1 reads MNHNY; CDR2 reads SVGAGI (reference sequence). The CDR3 is 15 residues long. CDR3 bases: TGTGCCAGCAGTTACGGGGCGGGGGGAGGCTATGGCTACACCTTC. This gives the protein CASSYGAGGGYGYTF.

The chain combines TRBV15 with TRBJ2-5, with D tentatively TRBD1 or TRBD2 (6 bases each). The CDR3 totals 13 residues. Trimming took 6 bases from V and 11 from J, leaving 19 bases between them. The germline V gene has CDR1 LNHNV and CDR2 YYDKDF (reference sequence). The CDR3 bases are TGTGCCACCAGGAACCAGGGGCGGGAAGAGCAGTACTTC. It codes for CATRNQGREEQYF.

The chain links TRBV5-4 to TRBJ2-7; D gene unclear. Germline CDR1 reads SGHNT; CDR2 reads YYREEE (reference sequence). V dropped 2 bases and J dropped 6 bases, with 6 bases sitting between them. This CDR3 contains 11 residues. The CDR3 spells CASSFPTEQYF. The CDR3 DNA reads TGTGCCAGCAGCTTTCCCACCGAGCAGTACTTC.

The V call is TRBV20-1, the J call TRBJ1-2; D is possibly TRBD1 (6 bases). Germline V gene data show CDR1 as DFQATT and CDR2 as SNEGSKA (reference sequence). The germline V and J ends were trimmed by 6 bases and 0 bases, with 17 bases remaining between them. The CDR3 runs to 15 residues. CDR3 sequence reads: CSALKSGTTNYGYTF. DNA for the CDR3: TGCAGTGCACTGAAATCCGGGACAACTAACTATGGCTACACCTTC.

This clonotype was seen repeatedly, ten times or more. The CDR3 region is CSARTELAHGEQFF. CDR3 bases: TGCAGTGCTAGAACCGAACTGGCACATGGTGAGCAGTTCTTC. This chain connects TRBV20-1 to TRBJ2-1; D ambiguous. The CDR3 has 14 residues. Between the trimmed V and J ends, which lost 2 bases and 9 bases, there was a span of 17 bases. Per germline, CDR1 DFQATT and CDR2 SNEGSKA (reference sequence).

This clonotype was seen only a few times. The CDR3 DNA reads TGTGCCAGCAGTTACTCGCGTACGCAAGAGACCCAGTACTTC. Its protein product is CASSYSRTQETQYF. This sequence joins TRBV6-5 and TRBJ2-5; D not resolved. The CDR3 has 14 amino acids. Trimming removed 0 bases from V and 2 bases from J, with 7 bases in between. Germline V gives CDR1 MNHEY, CDR2 SVGAGI.

This clonotype was counted ten times or more. The V and J genes are TRBV6-1 and TRBJ1-1; perhaps TRBD1 as D (6 bases). Trimming took off 7 bases at V and 1 base at J, with 10 bases between the two ends. The CDR3 sequence is 13 residues long. Germline CDR1 and CDR2: MNHNS and SASEGT. The CDR3 is CASTWTANTEAFF. The CDR3 DNA sequence: TGTGCCAGCACCTGGACAGCGAACACTGAAGCTTTCTTT.

This clonotype occurred a few times. V and J are TRBV12-3 or TRBV12-4 and TRBJ1-5; D not certain. This CDR3 spans 14 amino acids. With 6 bases removed from V and 7 bases from J, the gap between germline ends came to 16 bases. This CDR3 reads CASSPPPGQQPQHF. CDR3 DNA sequence: TGTGCCAGCAGCCCCCCTCCGGGTCAGCAGCCCCAGCATTTT.

The V call is TRBV20-1, the J call TRBJ2-1, with D unclear. This CDR3 spans 14 amino acids. Germline lookup yields CDR1 DFQATT and CDR2 SNEGSKA (reference sequence). Trimming stripped 0 bases from V and 9 bases from J, with 15 bases between. The chain's CDR3 is CSARDGSDLAEQFF. CDR3 DNA: TGCAGTGCTAGAGATGGATCCGATTTGGCTGAGCAGTTCTTC.

Comments on this clonotype: A read error may account for a junction end that differs from germline. The J gene is TRBJ2-3, the V gene TRBV5-1; either TRBD1 or TRBD2 may supply D (5 bases each). This CDR3 is 14 amino acids long. The V gene's germline CDR1 is SGHRS and CDR2 YFSETQ. For the CDR3, the DNA is TGCGCCAGCAACTTGGGGGTAGCGCCAGATACGCAGTATTTT. Translating gives CASNLGVAPDTQYF. The whole variable domain, remainder taken from reference TRBV5-1 and TRBJ2-3, is KAGVTQTPRYLIKTRGQQVTLSCSPISGHRSVSWYQQTPGQGLQFLFEYFSETQRNKGNFPGRFSGRQFSNSRSEMNVSTLELGDSALYLCASNLGVAPDTQYFGPGTRLTVL.

This clonotype was found a few times. This chain links TRBV27 with TRBJ1-1; D gene ambiguous. This CDR3 is built from 14 residues. Trimming removed 2 bases from V and 1 base from J, with 8 bases in between. Germline assignment: CDR1 MNHEY and CDR2 SMNVEV (reference sequence). CDR3 sequence reads: CASSLVASNTEAFF. In DNA form, the CDR3 reads TGTGCCAGCAGTTTAGTTGCCTCGAACACTGAAGCTTTCTTT.

The chain employs TRBV7-2 and TRBJ1-5; D might be TRBD1 (5 bases). Trimming took 1 base from V and 1 from J, leaving 11 bases between them. Per germline, CDR1 SGHTA and CDR2 FQGNSA. The CDR3 consists of 16 residues. Here the CDR3 DNA reads TGTGCCAGCAGCTTAGGGGGCAGCCAGAGCAATCAGCCCCAGCATTTT. Its translation is CASSLGGSQSNQPQHF.

With respect to this clonotype: A much bigger clone sits one base away, suggesting this may be a read error. Here the CDR3 DNA reads TGTGCCAGCAGCCACGGGACAGACTATGGCTACATCTTC. Its translation: CASSHGTDYGYIF. V is TRBV7-6 and J is TRBJ1-2; 7 bases are shared with TRBD1. The CDR3 consists of 13 residues. Germline assignment: CDR1 SGHVS and CDR2 FNYEAQ.

The chain is built from TRBV10-3 and TRBJ1-1; 8 bases fit TRBD1. V lost 3 bases, J lost 5 bases, and 11 bases stayed unmatched. This CDR3 region has 16 residues. Germline-derived CDR1 and CDR2 are ENHRY and SYGVKD. The CDR3 protein is CAISDPPRQGTTEAFF. In nucleotides, the CDR3 is TGTGCCATCAGTGATCCTCCGAGACAGGGGACGACTGAAGCTTTCTTT.

The genes are TRBV4-2 and TRBJ2-1; D uncertain. The DNA end is more similar to TRBJ2-7, so the J call may be wrong. The CDR3 is 16 amino acids. Germline V lookup: CDR1 LGHNA, CDR2 YNFKEQ. The CDR3 DNA reads TGTGCCAGCAGCCAAGATTTGTCGAGCTCCTACAATGAGCAGTACTTC. Its translation is CASSQDLSSSYNEQYF.

This chain connects TRBV3-1 to TRBJ1-1; D gene uncertain. The CDR3 runs to 12 residues. The ends were cut back, 0 bases at V and 9 bases at J, with 8 bases in the middle. The V gene's germline CDR1 is LGHDT and CDR2 YNNKEL (reference sequence). In DNA, the CDR3 is TGTGCCAGCAGCCAAGATTGGGAAAAAGCTTTCTTT. Its protein is CASSQDWEKAFF.

DNA for the CDR3: TGTGCCAGCAGTCCGGGACAGTTTAACACTGAAGCTTTCTTT. The encoded protein is CASSPGQFNTEAFF. The rearrangement joins TRBV12-3 or TRBV12-4 to TRBJ1-1; 7 bases align to TRBD1. This CDR3 region has 14 residues. After removal of 5 bases from V and 2 bases from J, the junction contained 5 bases not matched to a gene.

This chain uses TRBV12-3 or TRBV12-4 with TRBJ2-7, with 9 bases fitting TRBD1. J lost 2 bases, V lost 6 bases, and 5 bases had no gene match. This CDR3 is built from 14 residues. The CDR3: CASRRTGAAYEQYF. The CDR3 region has the DNA TGTGCCAGCAGACGGACAGGGGCTGCCTACGAGCAGTACTTC.

The chain employs TRBV29-1 and TRBJ2-5; 7 bases line up with TRBD2. Trimming took 8 bases from V and 11 from J; bases not matched to a gene: 17. CDR1 SQVTM and CDR2 ANQGSEA come from the germline V gene. The CDR3 is 13 amino acids. The CDR3 here is CSLSWEGQGEQYF. CDR3 nucleotides: TGCAGCTTAAGTTGGGAGGGTCAGGGTGAGCAGTACTTC.

This clonotype has more than one count but fewer than ten. The chain couples TRBV29-1 to TRBJ1-1; no firm D call. Germline CDR1 is SQVTM and CDR2 is ANQGSEA. With 5 bases removed from V and 2 bases from J, the gap between germline ends came to 9 bases. The CDR3 is 12 residues long. For the CDR3, the DNA is TGCAGCGTTCGAACGGGTAACACTGAAGCTTTCTTT. Its protein is CSVRTGNTEAFF.

CDR3 protein: CASSPGGLAEETQFF. The CDR3 DNA follows: TGTGCCAGCAGCCCCGGGGGACTAGCGGAAGAGACCCAGTTCTTC. The chain recombines TRBV4-2 with TRBJ2-5; 11 bases fit TRBD2. The J call may be incorrect, as the DNA end agrees better with TRBJ2-1. From germline, CDR1 is LGHNA and CDR2 YNFKEQ. The CDR3 is 15 residues long.

This clonotype was observed a handful of times. J is TRBJ1-2 and V is TRBV12-3 or TRBV12-4; TRBD1 matches at 7 bases. J lost 5 bases, V lost 4 bases, and 13 bases had no gene match. This CDR3 contains 16 residues. The CDR3 bases are TGTGCCAGCAGTTCCGACAGGGAGGCCTTGATGTATGGCTACACCTTC. This gives the protein CASSSDREALMYGYTF.